These 2 T cell receptor beta chains originate from one sample sequenced in a study of blood T cell repertoires in COVID-19. Sequencing used immunoSEQ multiplex PCR; TCRdb keeps in-frame clones, though not all of them. The sample comprises about 240,000 clones, roughly 76% of which are singletons, and 6.5% to 9% rests with the top ten. The specimen sequenced was peripheral blood. The receptors were gathered from a woman over 75 with COVID-19, enrolled during active disease.

This clone was recorded a few times. The chain recombines TRBV5-1 with TRBJ2-2, with 8 bases aligning to TRBD1. The CDR3 is made up of 16 amino acids. CDR1 is SGHRS and CDR2 is YFSETQ in the germline V gene. Trimming cost V 4 bases and J 1 base; bases outside gene matches: 6. This CDR3 reads CASSPTGTGNTGELFF. The CDR3 nucleotides are TGCGCCAGCAGCCCGACCGGGACAGGGAACACCGGGGAGCTGTTTTTT.

The chain joins TRBV11-1 to TRBJ2-7; 8 nucleotides line up with TRBD1. The CDR3 spans 16 residues. Germline CDR1 and CDR2: SGHAT and FQDESV (reference sequence). Trimming at V came to 3 bases and at J to 3 bases, leaving 10 bases not matched to a gene. The CDR3 sequence is CASSFGQGNPYYEQYF. The DNA for the CDR3 is TGTGCCAGCAGCTTCGGACAGGGAAATCCATACTACGAGCAGTACTTC.